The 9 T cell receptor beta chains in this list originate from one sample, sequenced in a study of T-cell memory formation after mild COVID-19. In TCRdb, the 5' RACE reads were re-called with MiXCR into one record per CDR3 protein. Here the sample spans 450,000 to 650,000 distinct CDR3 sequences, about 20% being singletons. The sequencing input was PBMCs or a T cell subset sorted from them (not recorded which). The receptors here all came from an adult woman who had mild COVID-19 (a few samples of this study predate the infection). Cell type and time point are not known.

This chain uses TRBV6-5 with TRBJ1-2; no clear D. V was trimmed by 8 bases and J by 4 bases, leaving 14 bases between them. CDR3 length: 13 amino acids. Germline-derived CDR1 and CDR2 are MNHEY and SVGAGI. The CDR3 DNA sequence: TGTGCCAGCCCGAGACGGATTGGCTATGGCTACACCTTC. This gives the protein CASPRRIGYGYTF.

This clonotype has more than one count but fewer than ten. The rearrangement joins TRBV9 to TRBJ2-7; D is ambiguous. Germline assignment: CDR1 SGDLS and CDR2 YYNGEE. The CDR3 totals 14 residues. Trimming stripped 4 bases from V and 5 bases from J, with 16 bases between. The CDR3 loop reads CASSPGGSMDEQYF. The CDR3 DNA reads TGTGCCAGCAGCCCCGGTGGCAGTATGGACGAGCAGTACTTC.

Here the CDR3 DNA reads TGTGCCAGTAGTATGCCCTCAGGGGCTAATGAGCAGTTCTTC. Its protein product is CASSMPSGANEQFF. The chain links TRBV19 to TRBJ2-1; D might be TRBD1 (6 bases). Germline V gene data show CDR1 as LNHDA and CDR2 as SQIVND (reference sequence). The CDR3 spans 14 residues. V gave up 3 bases and J gave up 7 bases, with 13 bases separating them.

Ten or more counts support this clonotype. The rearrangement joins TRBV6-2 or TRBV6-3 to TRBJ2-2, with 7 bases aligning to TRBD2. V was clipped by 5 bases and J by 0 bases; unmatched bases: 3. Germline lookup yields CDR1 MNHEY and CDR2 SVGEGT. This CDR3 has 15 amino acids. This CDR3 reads CASSPSGANTGELFF. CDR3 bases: TGTGCCAGCAGTCCTAGCGGAGCGAACACCGGGGAGCTGTTTTTT.

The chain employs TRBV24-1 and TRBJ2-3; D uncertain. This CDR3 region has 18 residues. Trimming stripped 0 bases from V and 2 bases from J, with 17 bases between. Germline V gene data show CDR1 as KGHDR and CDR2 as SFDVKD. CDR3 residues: CATSDLDSIAGHTDTQYF. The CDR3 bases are TGTGCCACCAGTGATTTGGATAGTATCGCCGGCCACACAGATACGCAGTATTTT.

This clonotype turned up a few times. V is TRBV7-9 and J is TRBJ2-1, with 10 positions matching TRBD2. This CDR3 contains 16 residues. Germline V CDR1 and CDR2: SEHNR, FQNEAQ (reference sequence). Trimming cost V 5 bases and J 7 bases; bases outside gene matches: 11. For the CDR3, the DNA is TGTGCCAGCAGCCCAGAGCGGGAGGGCCTTGTAAATGAGCAGTTCTTC. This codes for CASSPEREGLVNEQFF.

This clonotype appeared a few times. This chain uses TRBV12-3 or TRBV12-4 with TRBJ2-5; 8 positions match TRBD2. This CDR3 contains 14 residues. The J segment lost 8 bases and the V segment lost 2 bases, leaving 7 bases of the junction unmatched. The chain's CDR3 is CASSLIQRESTQYF. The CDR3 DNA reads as TGTGCCAGCAGTTTAATCCAGCGGGAGAGTACCCAGTACTTC.

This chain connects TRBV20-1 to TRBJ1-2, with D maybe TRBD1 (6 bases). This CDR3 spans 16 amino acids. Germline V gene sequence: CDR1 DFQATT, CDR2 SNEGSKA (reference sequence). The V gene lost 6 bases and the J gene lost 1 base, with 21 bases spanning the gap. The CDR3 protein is CSAIQGSRVLNYGYTF. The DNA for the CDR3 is TGCAGTGCAATACAGGGCTCCCGTGTCCTTAACTATGGCTACACCTTC.

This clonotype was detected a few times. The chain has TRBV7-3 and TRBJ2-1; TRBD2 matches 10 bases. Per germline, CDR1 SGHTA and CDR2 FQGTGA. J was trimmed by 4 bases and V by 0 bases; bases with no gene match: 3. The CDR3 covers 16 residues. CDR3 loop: CASSLTGLAVYNEQFF. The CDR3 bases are TGTGCCAGCAGCTTAACCGGACTAGCGGTATACAATGAGCAGTTCTTC. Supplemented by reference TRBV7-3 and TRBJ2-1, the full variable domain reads GAGVSQTPSNKVTEKGKYVELRCDPISGHTALYWYRQSLGQGPEFLIYFQGTGAADDSGLPNDRFFAVRPEGSVSTLKIQRTERGDSAVYLCASSLTGLAVYNEQFFGPGTRLTVL.